The sample holds a few counts of the clone carrying this T cell receptor (beta chain). Its target is unknown. These data belong to a study of beta chain features in type 1 diabetes. Across the study: Healthy donors, compared against patients, showed similar age, gender and cell yields. Study-level points and caveats: In all four CD4+ subsets, TCRB CDR3 length was significantly, moderately reduced in type 1 diabetes.

The authors reverse transcribed all of the isolated RNA, so sequencing captured expressed TCRB transcripts. Sequenced by immunoSEQ multiplex PCR; TCRdb stores in-frame clones only, minus some. Counted here are about 900,000 clones, roughly 16% occurring once; the ten biggest clones make up around 0.02%. V lost 3 bases to trimming and J lost 8 bases, with 13 bases between them. The germline gives CDR1 SQVTM, CDR2 ANQGSEA. The CDR3 spans 12 residues. The source of this sequence is a woman aged 18-29 years in good health. The sequencing sample was made of naive CD4+ T cells from blood. The V gene is TRBV29-1, the J gene TRBJ1-2; the D is unclear. The CDR3 region is CSVDPDNGGYTF. CDR3 in DNA: TGCAGCGTTGATCCCGATAACGGGGGCTACACCTTC.